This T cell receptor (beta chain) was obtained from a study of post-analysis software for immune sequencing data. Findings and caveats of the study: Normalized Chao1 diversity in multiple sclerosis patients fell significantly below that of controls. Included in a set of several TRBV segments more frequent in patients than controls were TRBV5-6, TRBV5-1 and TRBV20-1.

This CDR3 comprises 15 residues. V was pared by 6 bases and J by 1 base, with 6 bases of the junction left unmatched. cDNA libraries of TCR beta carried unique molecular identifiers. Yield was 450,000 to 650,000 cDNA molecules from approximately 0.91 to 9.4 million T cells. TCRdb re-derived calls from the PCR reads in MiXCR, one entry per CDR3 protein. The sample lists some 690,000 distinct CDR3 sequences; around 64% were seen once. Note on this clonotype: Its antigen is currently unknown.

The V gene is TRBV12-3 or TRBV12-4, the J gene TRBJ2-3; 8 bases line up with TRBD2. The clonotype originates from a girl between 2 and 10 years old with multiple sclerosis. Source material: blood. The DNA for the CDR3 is TGTGCCAGCAGAGAACTCGGGGGGGGCACAGATACGCAGTATTTT. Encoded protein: CASRELGGGTDTQYF.